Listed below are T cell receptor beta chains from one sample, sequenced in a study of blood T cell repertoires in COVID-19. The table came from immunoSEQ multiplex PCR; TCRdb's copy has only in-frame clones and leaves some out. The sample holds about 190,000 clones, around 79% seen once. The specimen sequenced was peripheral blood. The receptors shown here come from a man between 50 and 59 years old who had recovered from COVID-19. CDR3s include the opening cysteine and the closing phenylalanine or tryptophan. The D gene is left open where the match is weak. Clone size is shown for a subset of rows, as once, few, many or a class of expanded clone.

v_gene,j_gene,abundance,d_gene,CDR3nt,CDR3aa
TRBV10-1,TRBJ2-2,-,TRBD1,TGCGCCAGCAGTGGCACCACAGGGGGCAACACCGGGGAGCTGTTTTTT,CASSGTTGGNTGELFF
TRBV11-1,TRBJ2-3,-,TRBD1,TGTGCCAGCAGCATCCAGGGGGCAGATACGCAGTATTTT,CASSIQGADTQYF
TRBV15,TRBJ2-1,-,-,TGTGCCACCAGCAGAGATTCCGAGCGGGTGCAGTTCTTC,CATSRDSERVQFF
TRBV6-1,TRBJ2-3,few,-,TGTGCCAGCAGTGAACCGTCCAGGGAATTCACAGATACGCAGTATTTT,CASSEPSREFTDTQYF
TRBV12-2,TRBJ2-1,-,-,TGTGCAAGTCGCTCCAGCGGCGGGACTAGCGGTTCCTACAATGAGCAGTTCTTC,CASRSSGGTSGSYNEQFF
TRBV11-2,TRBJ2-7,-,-,TGTGCCAGCAGCTCGTCGGGGGTGATTCAGTACTTC,CASSSSGVIQYF
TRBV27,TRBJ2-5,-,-,TGTGCCAGCATTTACCGCCGGGGTTTAGGGGAGACCCAGTACTTC,CASIYRRGLGETQYF
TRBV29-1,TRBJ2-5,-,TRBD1,TGCAGCGGGGGACAGGGTATAGAGACCCAGTACTTC,CSGGQGIETQYF
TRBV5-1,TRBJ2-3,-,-,TGCGCCAGCAGCCCCTGGACTAACACAGATACGCAGTATTTT,CASSPWTNTDTQYF
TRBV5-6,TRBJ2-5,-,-,TGTGCCAGCAGCTTGGCTTCAGGGGTAGAGACCCAGTACTTC,CASSLASGVETQYF
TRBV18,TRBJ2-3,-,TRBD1,TGTGCCAGCGGTGGACAGGGGGCCACAGATACGCAGTATTTT,CASGGQGATDTQYF
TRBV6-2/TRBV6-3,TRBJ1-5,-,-,TGTGCCAGCAGTTATAAGGCAGGGGATTATAGCAATCAGCCCCAGCATTTT,CASSYKAGDYSNQPQHF
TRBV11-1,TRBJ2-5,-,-,TGTGCCAGCAGAAGGGGGAGCGGAATCCAAGAGACCCAGTACTTC,CASRRGSGIQETQYF
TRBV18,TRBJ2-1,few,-,TGTGCCAGCTCGATCGGCGGTACGCGGGGCTCCTACAATGAGCAGTTCTTC,CASSIGGTRGSYNEQFF
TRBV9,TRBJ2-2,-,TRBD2,TGTGCCAGCAGCGGATACCCGAGGACTAGCGGGAGAACGACCGGGGAGCTGTTTTTT,CASSGYPRTSGRTTGELFF
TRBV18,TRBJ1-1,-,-,TGTGCCAGCTCACCGGCCGAGGCGGTCGACACTGAAGCTTTCTTT,CASSPAEAVDTEAFF